These T cell receptor beta chains were read from a single sample in a study of spatial heterogeneity in lung cancer. TCRdb reprocessed the 5' RACE reads with MiXCR, giving one entry per CDR3 protein. The sample lists around 19,000 distinct CDR3 sequences; more than 15% were seen once. The sequencing here drew on lung tumor tissue, taken at surgery. All receptors derive from a female donor with early-stage non-small cell lung cancer. Each CDR3 is given without its conserved first and last residue. Fields, in order: V gene, CDR3 protein.

TRBV11-1 ASSSLWASGNTGELF
TRBV5-4 ALAGEPDTGELF
TRBV6-1 ASSDAKMWEINQPQH
TRBV7-2 ASSGGTSGTYEQY
TRBV6-6 ASSRGGGEQF
TRBV27 ASRGLTSMETQY
TRBV9 ASSVVGGRADEQF
TRBV29-1 SVEAPTSGGNEQF
TRBV12-3/TRBV12-4 ASAYGTLSYEQY
TRBV28 ASSPPARQIQY
TRBV6-5 ASSYGTGPEETQY
TRBV28 ASSLQGARETQY
TRBV11-2 ASSSSGMRTDTQY
TRBV3-1 ASSPRAAGVLADTQY
TRBV9 ASSVGGPPYEQY
TRBV5-3 ASSASDRGVYEQY
TRBV6-1 ASRTGTSGSLPQGQF
TRBV6-5 ASMRQLHDDEQF
TRBV29-1 SVASGTSLDTQY
TRBV24-1 ATKGWGLGKNNEQF
TRBV27 ASRKLADRLYEQY
TRBV7-9 ASSPSGANVLT
TRBV10-3 AISEQRTDTQY
TRBV29-1 SVGAGTGETQY
TRBV10-1 ASSESGTGGAGDTQY
TRBV3-1 ASSQTGISYEQY
TRBV6-1 ASSEAPDGYEQY
TRBV6-6 ASSYLAGEGDDSYNEQF
TRBV29-1 SVERGLRAYNEQF
TRBV6-1 ASSESGGEFEQF
TRBV10-3 AISVHDSSYNEQF
TRBV5-1 ASSLTIVNTEAF
TRBV20-1 SAKWGLGGRRYEQY
TRBV27 ASSLGGLTDTQY
TRBV7-2 ASSLLPGLAGRAKNIQY
TRBV29-1 SVVGPRETQY
TRBV27 ASSPRQLSTGELF
TRBV4-2 ASSQDNANYEQY
TRBV7-9 ASSLLAGSTGELF
TRBV5-1 ASSLAVTSGTYEQY
TRBV7-3 ASSSQPSTDTQY
TRBV2 ASLKDSYNEQF
TRBV29-1 SVGLGNQPQH
TRBV27 ASSFGRDTYEQY
TRBV12-3/TRBV12-4 ASGRDPRRQPQH
TRBV6-2/TRBV6-3 ASSYLLNYEQY
TRBV29-1 SVYYNEQF
TRBV5-6 ASSPHPVYQETQY
TRBV24-1 ATSDPSRGWDTGELY